This T cell receptor (beta chain) was sequenced for a study of blood T cell repertoires in COVID-19. The overall study: T cells, B-cell-depleted T cells, or PBMCs provided the cDNA or gDNA that served as material.

The CDR3 runs to 15 residues. CDR1 is GTSNPN and CDR2 is SVGIG in the germline V gene (reference sequence). V gave up 2 bases and J gave up 4 bases; unmatched junction bases: 4. As handled by the study authors: Using reference gene primer amplification, nucleated cell counts were estimated. The assay was immunoSEQ multiplex PCR, and TCRdb's table has in-frame clones only and misses some. V and J calls and clone size are copied from that table; D and trimming were computed from the DNA. The table shows about 38,000 clones, with 80% to 85% occurring only once. The sequence derives from a man between 60 and 70 years old with COVID-19, enrolled during active disease. Material: peripheral blood. The chain recombines TRBV30 with TRBJ1-5; 11 bases fit TRBD1. This chain's CDR3 is CAWSYGTGGNQPQHF. CDR3 coding DNA: TGTGCCTGGAGTTACGGGACAGGGGGGAATCAGCCCCAGCATTTT.